These 3 T cell receptor beta chains originate from one sample sequenced in a study of chemoradiotherapy in HPV16-positive cancers. Profiled with immunoSEQ multiplex PCR; TCRdb holds only in-frame clones, not every one. Among around 5,000 clones listed, around three quarters were seen once. This sample was obtained from a patient who underwent chemoradiotherapy. All receptors come from a human donor with HPV-associated anogenital cancer.

The CDR3 nucleotides are TGTGCCAGCAGTAACCAGGGGGGGACCACTGAAGCTTTCTTT. Translating gives CASSNQGGTTEAFF. V is TRBV6-5 and J is TRBJ1-1; 7 bases map to TRBD1. Germline V gene sequence: CDR1 MNHEY, CDR2 SVGAGI. The CDR3 has 14 residues. Unmatched junction bases numbered 7, after V lost 5 bases and J lost 4 bases.

This clone was recorded once. The chain combines TRBV10-3 with TRBJ2-7; 8 bases are shared with TRBD1. J gave up 9 bases and V 6 bases, and 22 bases lay outside the gene matches. The germline CDR1 and CDR2 sequences are ENHRY and SYGVKD. The CDR3 consists of 17 residues. The DNA of the CDR3 is TGTGCCATCAGCCGAAAGCTCGACAGGGGCGAACAGGCGGGGCAGTACTTC. Its protein is CAISRKLDRGEQAGQYF.

The V gene is TRBV28, the J gene TRBJ2-7, with unresolved D. Germline V gene lookup returns CDR1 MDHEN and CDR2 SYDVKM. V was cut by 3 bases and J by 6 bases, with 6 bases left in between. The CDR3 covers 11 residues. CDR3 in amino acids: CASSFPGEQYF. The CDR3 DNA sequence: TGTGCCAGCAGTTTTCCAGGCGAGCAGTACTTC.